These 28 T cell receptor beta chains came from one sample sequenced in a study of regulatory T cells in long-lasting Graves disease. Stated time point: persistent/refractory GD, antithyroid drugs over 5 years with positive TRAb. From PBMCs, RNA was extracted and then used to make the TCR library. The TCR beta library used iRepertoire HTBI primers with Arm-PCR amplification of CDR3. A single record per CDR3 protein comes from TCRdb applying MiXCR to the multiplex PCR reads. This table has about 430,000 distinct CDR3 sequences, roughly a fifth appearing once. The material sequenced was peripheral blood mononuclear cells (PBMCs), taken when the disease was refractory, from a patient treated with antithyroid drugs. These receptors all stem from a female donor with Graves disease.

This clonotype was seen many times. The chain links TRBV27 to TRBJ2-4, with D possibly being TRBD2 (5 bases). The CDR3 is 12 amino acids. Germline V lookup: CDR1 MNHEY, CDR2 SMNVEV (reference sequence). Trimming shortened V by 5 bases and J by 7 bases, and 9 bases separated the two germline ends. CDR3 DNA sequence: TGTGCCAGCAGTCCGACGGGGAACATTCAGTACTTC. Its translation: CASSPTGNIQYF.

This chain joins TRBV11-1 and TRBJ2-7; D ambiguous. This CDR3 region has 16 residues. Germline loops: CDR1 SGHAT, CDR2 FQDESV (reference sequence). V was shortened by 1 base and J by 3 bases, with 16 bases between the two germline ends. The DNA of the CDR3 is TGTGCCAGCAGCTTAGACGCTTCACGCTTTTTCTACGAGCAGTACTTC. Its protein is CASSLDASRFFYEQYF.

Written as DNA, the CDR3 is TGTGCCACCAGCGATGGTTCGGGGTATCGAGATACGCAGTATTTT. It translates to CATSDGSGYRDTQYF. This chain links TRBV24-1 with TRBJ2-3; D is perhaps TRBD2 (5 bases). Germline CDR1 reads KGHDR; CDR2 reads SFDVKD. The CDR3 has 15 amino acids. The germline V and J ends were trimmed by 7 bases and 5 bases, with 18 bases remaining between them.

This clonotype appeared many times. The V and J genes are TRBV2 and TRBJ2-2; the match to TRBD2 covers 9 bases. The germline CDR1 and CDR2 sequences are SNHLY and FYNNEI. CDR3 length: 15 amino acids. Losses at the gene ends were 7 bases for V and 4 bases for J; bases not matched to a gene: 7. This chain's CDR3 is CASKGASGITGELFF. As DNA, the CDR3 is TGTGCCAGCAAAGGGGCTAGCGGGATCACCGGGGAGCTGTTTTTT. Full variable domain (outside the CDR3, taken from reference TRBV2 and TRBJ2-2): EPEVTQTPSHQVTQMGQEVILRCVPISNHLYFYWYRQILGQKVEFLVSFYNNEISEKSEIFDDQFSVERPDGSNFTLKIRSTKLEDSAMYFCASKGASGITGELFFGEGSRLTVL.

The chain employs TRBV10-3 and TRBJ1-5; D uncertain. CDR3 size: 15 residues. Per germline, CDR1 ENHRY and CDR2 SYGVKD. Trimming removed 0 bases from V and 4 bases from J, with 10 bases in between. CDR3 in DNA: TGTGCCATCAGTGAGTCCGGGGATCCAAATCAGCCCCAGCATTTT. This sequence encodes CAISESGDPNQPQHF.

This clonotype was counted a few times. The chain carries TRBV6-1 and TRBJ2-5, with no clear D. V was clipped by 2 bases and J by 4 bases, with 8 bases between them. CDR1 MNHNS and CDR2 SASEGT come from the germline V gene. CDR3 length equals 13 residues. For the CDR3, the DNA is TGTGCCAGCAGTGAATACGGGTCAGAGACCCAGTACTTC. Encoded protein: CASSEYGSETQYF.

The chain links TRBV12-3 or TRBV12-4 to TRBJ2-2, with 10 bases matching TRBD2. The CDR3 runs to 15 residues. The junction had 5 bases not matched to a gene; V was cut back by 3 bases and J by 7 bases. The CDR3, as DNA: TGTGCCAGCAGTTTTACTAGCGGGATGGGCGGGGAGCTGTTTTTT. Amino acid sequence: CASSFTSGMGGELFF.

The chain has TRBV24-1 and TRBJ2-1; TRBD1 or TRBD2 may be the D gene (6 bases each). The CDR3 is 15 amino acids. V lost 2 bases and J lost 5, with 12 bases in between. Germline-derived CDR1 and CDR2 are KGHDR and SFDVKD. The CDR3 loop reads CATSDSGGGDNEQFF. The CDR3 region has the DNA TGTGCCACCAGTGATTCCGGGGGCGGAGACAATGAGCAGTTCTTC.

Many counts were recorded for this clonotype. The CDR3 DNA follows: TGTGCCAGCAGTTTACGGCCGGACTATGGCTACACCTTC. Translating it yields CASSLRPDYGYTF. The chain is built from TRBV27 and TRBJ1-2, with D unclear. The CDR3 has 13 amino acids. The V gene's germline CDR1 is MNHEY and CDR2 SMNVEV (reference sequence). Trimming removed 2 bases from V and 3 bases from J, with 7 bases in between.

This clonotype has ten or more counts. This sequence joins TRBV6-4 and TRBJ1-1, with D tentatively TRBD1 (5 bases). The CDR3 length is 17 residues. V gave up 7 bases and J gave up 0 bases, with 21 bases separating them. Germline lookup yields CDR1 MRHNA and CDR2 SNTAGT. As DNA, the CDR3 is TGTGCCAGCAAAGCCTTGAGGGGCGCAAGGATGAACACTGAAGCTTTCTTT. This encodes CASKALRGARMNTEAFF.

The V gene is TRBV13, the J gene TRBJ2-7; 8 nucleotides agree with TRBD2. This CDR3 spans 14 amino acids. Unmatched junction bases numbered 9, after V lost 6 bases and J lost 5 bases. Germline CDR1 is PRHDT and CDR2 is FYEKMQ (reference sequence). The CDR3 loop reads CASRENGGGHEQYF. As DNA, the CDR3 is TGTGCCAGCAGAGAAAACGGGGGGGGCCACGAGCAGTACTTC.

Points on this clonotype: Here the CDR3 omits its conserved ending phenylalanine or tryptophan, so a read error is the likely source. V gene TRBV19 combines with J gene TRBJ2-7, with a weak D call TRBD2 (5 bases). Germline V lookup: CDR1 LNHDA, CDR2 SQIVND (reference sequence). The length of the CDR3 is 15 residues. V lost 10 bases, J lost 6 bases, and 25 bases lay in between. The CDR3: CATPSTPLVATEQYS. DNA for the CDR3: TGTGCCACCCCCTCCACACCACTCGTAGCGACCGAGCAGTACTCC.

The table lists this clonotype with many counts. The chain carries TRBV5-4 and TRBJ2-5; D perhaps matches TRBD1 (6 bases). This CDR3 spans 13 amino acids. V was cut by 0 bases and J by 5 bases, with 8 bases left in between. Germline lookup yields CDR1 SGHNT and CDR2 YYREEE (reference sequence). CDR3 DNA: TGTGCCAGCAGCTTGGACAGGGACGAGACCCAGTACTTC. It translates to CASSLDRDETQYF.

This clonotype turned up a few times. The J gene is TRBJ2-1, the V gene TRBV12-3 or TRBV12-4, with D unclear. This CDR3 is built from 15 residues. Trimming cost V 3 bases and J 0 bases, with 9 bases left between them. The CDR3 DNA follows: TGTGCCAGCAGTTTTGTAGAGAGCTCCTACAATGAGCAGTTCTTC. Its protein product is CASSFVESSYNEQFF.

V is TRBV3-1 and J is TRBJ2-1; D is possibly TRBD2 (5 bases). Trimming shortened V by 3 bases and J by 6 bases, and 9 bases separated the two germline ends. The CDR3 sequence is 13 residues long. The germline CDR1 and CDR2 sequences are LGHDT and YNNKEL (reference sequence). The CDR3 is CASSQADFNEQFF. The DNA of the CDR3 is TGTGCCAGCAGCCAGGCGGACTTCAATGAGCAGTTCTTC.

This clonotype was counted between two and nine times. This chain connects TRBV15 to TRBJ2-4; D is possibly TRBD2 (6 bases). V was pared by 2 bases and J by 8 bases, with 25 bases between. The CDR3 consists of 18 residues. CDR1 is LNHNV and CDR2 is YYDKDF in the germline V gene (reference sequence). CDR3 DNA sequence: TGTGCCACCAGCAGAAAAACCCTCGACGCAGGGAGGACGGACATTCAGTACTTC. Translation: CATSRKTLDAGRTDIQYF.

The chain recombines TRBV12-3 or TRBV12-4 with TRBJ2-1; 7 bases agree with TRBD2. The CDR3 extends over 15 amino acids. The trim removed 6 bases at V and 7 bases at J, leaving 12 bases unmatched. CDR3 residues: CASSLPGTTSNEQFF. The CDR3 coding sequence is TGTGCCAGCAGCCTCCCCGGGACTACATCGAATGAGCAGTTCTTC.

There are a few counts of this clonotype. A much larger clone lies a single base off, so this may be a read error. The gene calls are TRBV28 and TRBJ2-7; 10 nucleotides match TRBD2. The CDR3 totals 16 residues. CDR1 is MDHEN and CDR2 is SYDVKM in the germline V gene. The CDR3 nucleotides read TGTACCAGCAGTTTAATATCTAGCGGGAGTTATTACGAGCAGTACTTC. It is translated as CTSSLISSGSYYEQYF.

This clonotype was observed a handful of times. This CDR3 is CASSLVADSYNEQFF. The CDR3 coding sequence is TGCGCCAGCAGCTTGGTGGCGGACTCCTACAATGAGCAGTTCTTC. V usage is TRBV5-1 and J usage is TRBJ2-1; D gene uncertain. CDR1 SGHRS and CDR2 YFSETQ come from the germline V gene. CDR3 length: 15 amino acids. V was pared by 0 bases and J by 0 bases, with 7 bases between.

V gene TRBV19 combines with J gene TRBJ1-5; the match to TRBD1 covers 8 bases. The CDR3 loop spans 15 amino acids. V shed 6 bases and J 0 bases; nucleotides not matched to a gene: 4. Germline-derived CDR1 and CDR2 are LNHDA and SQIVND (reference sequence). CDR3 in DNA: TGTGCCAGTAGACGGACAGGGCATAGCAATCAGCCCCAGCATTTT. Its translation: CASRRTGHSNQPQHF.

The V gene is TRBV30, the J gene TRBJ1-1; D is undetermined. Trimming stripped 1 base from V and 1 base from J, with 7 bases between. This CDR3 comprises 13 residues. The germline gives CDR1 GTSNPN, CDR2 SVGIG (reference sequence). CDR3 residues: CAWSEGQNTEAFF. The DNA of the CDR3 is TGTGCCTGGAGTGAGGGCCAGAACACTGAAGCTTTCTTT. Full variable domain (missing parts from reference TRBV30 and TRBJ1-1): SQTIHQWPATLVQPVGSPLSLECTVEGTSNPNLYWYRQAAGRGLQLLFYSVGIGQISSEVPQNLSASRPQDRQFILSSKKLLLSDSGFYLCAWSEGQNTEAFFGQGTRLTVV.

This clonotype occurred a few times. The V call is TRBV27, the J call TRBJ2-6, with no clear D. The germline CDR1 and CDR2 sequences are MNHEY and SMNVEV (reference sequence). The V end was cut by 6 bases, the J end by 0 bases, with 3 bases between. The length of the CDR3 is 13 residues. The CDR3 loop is CASRFSGANVLTF. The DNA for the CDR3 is TGTGCCAGCAGGTTCTCTGGGGCCAACGTCCTGACTTTC.

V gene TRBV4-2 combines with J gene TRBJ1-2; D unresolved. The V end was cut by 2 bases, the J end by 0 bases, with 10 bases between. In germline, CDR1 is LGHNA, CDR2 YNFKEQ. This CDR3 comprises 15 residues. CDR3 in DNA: TGTGCCAGCAGCCAATCACACGAAACTAACTATGGCTACACCTTC. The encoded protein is CASSQSHETNYGYTF.

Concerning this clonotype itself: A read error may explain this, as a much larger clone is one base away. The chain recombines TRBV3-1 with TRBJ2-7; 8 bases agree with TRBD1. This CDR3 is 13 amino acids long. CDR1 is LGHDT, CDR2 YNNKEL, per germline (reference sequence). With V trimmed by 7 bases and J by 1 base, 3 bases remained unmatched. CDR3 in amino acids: CASTTGESYEQYF. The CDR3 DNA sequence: TGTGCCAGCACGACAGGGGAGTCCTACGAGCAGTACTTC.

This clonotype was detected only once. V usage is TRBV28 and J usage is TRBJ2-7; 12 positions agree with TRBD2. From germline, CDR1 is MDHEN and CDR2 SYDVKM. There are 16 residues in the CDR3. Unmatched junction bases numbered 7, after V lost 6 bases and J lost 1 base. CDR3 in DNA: TGTGCCAGCAGCCCTAGCGGGAGGGCCGTGTCCTACGAGCAGTACTTC. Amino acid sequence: CASSPSGRAVSYEQYF. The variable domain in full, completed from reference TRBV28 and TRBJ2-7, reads DVKVTQSSRYLVKRTGEKVFLECVQDMDHENMFWYRQDPGLGLRLIYFSYDVKMKEKGDIPEGYSVSREKKERFSLILESASTNQTSMYLCASSPSGRAVSYEQYFGPGTRLTVT.

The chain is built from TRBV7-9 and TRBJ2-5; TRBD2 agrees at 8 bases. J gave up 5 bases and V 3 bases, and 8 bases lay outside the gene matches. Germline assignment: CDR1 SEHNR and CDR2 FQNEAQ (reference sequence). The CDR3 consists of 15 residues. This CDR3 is CASSLVPGGGETQYF. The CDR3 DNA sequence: TGTGCCAGCAGCTTGGTCCCGGGAGGGGGGGAGACCCAGTACTTC.

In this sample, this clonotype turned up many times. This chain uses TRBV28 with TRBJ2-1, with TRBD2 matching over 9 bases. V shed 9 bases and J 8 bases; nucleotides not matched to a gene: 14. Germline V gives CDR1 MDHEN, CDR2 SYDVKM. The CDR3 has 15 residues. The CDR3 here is CASLRGKGLAYEQFF. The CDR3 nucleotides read TGTGCCAGTTTGAGGGGAAAGGGACTAGCTTATGAGCAGTTCTTC.

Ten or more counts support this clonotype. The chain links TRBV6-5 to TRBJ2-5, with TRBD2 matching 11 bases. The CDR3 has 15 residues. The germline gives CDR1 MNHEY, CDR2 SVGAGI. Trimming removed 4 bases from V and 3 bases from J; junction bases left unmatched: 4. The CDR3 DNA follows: TGTGCCAGCAGTTTCACACTAGCGGGAGAAGAGACCCAGTACTTC. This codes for CASSFTLAGEETQYF.